These 27 T cell receptor beta chains came from one sample sequenced in a study of control samples from healthy donors and cancer patients. Assay: immunoSEQ multiplex PCR; the TCRdb copy retains only in-frame clones and omits some. This sample has approximately 85,000 clones; roughly 91% occur once, and the top ten carry around 7.6%. Input material: blood. Every receptor here comes from a woman in her sixties in good health.

The V gene is TRBV3-1 (or the pseudogene TRBV3-2), the J gene TRBJ1-2; no clear D. This CDR3 comprises 14 residues. CDR1 LGHDT and CDR2 YNNKEL come from the germline V gene (reference sequence). V lost 6 bases and J 2 bases, leaving 13 bases between the germline ends. Here the CDR3 DNA reads TGTGCCAGCAGACAGCCGGGATCCAACTATGGCTACACCTTC. It translates to CASRQPGSNYGYTF.

This chain joins TRBV29-1 and TRBJ2-7, with D maybe TRBD2 (6 bases). The CDR3 sequence is 11 residues long. The V end lost 7 bases, the J end lost 3 bases, and 10 bases lay between the germline ends. Germline CDR1 is SQVTM and CDR2 is ANQGSEA. CDR3 residues: CSAGLNYEQYF. CDR3 DNA sequence: TGCAGCGCGGGACTGAACTACGAGCAGTACTTC.

The chain is built from TRBV7-9 and TRBJ2-5; 7 bases map to TRBD2. V shed 5 bases, J shed 5 bases, and the junction held 8 bases outside the gene matches. Germline V CDR1 and CDR2: SEHNR, FQNEAQ (reference sequence). The CDR3 runs to 14 residues. The DNA for the CDR3 is TGTGCCAGCAGCCCCCCGGTGGGGGGGGAGACCCAGTACTTC. It is translated as CASSPPVGGETQYF.

V and J are TRBV7-6 and TRBJ1-2; TRBD1 might be the D (6 bases). Germline V lookup: CDR1 SGHVS, CDR2 FNYEAQ. The V end lost 5 bases, the J end lost 6 bases, and 16 bases lay between the germline ends. The CDR3 extends over 14 amino acids. CDR3 sequence: CASSGPRGADGYTF. CDR3 DNA: TGTGCCAGCAGCGGCCCCCGGGGGGCGGATGGCTACACCTTC.

The V gene is TRBV27, the J gene TRBJ1-5, with 8 bases that match TRBD1. CDR1 and CDR2 (germline): MNHEY, SMNVEV (reference sequence). V was pared by 5 bases and J by 1 base, with 4 bases of the junction left unmatched. This CDR3 has 15 amino acids. The CDR3: CASSPWTGSNQPQHF. The DNA for the CDR3 is TGTGCCAGCAGTCCGTGGACAGGGAGCAATCAGCCCCAGCATTTT.

This sequence joins TRBV11-3 and TRBJ1-1, with 7 bases identical to TRBD1. The germline gives CDR1 SGHNT, CDR2 YENEEA. Germline trimming cut 0 bases from V and 2 bases from J; bases unmatched to any gene: 3. This CDR3 spans 15 amino acids. The CDR3 sequence: CASSLEGTVNTEAFF. CDR3 in DNA: TGTGCCAGCAGCTTAGAGGGGACAGTTAACACTGAAGCTTTCTTT.

This clone has only one observation. The rearrangement joins TRBV7-2 to TRBJ1-3; no reliable D call. Germline V gene lookup returns CDR1 SGHTA and CDR2 FQGNSA. The ends were cut back, 1 base at V and 0 bases at J, with 7 bases in the middle. The length of the CDR3 is 15 residues. CDR3 sequence reads: CASSLVTVSGNTIYF. CDR3 coding DNA: TGTGCCAGCAGCTTAGTAACAGTCTCTGGAAACACCATATATTTT.

The CDR3 bases are TGTGCCAGCAGTGCGGACCACGAGCAGTACTTC. Its protein is CASSADHEQYF. The rearrangement uses TRBV2 and TRBJ2-7; D remains unclear. CDR1 and CDR2 from the germline V gene are SNHLY and FYNNEI. This CDR3 has 11 amino acids. Trimming took off 4 bases at V and 5 bases at J, with 6 bases between the two ends.

The chain is built from TRBV6-5 and TRBJ2-1, with D possibly being TRBD2 (5 bases). V lost 7 bases to trimming and J lost 9 bases, with 10 bases between them. CDR3 length: 11 amino acids. Germline assignment: CDR1 MNHEY and CDR2 SVGAGI. This chain's CDR3 is CASTNRGEQFF. Written as DNA, the CDR3 is TGTGCCAGCACGAACCGGGGTGAGCAGTTCTTC.

The chain links TRBV18 to TRBJ2-7; no firm D call. The germline gives CDR1 KGHSH, CDR2 LQKENI. The germline V and J ends were trimmed by 2 bases and 3 bases, with 8 bases remaining between them. This CDR3 has 13 residues. DNA for the CDR3: TGTGCCAGCTCACCAGCTACCGACTACGAGCAGTACTTC. This codes for CASSPATDYEQYF.

V gene TRBV15 combines with J gene TRBJ2-7; D remains unclear. The CDR3 extends over 14 amino acids. Germline assignment: CDR1 LNHNV and CDR2 YYDKDF (reference sequence). V was pared by 0 bases and J by 0 bases, with 6 bases between. The CDR3 coding sequence is TGTGCCACCAGCAGAGACAGCTTCTCCTACGAGCAGTACTTC. Encoded protein: CATSRDSFSYEQYF.

This rearrangement joins TRBV3-1 (or the pseudogene TRBV3-2) to TRBJ1-3; 7 nucleotides line up with TRBD1. Germline V gene data show CDR1 as LGHDT and CDR2 as YNNKEL (reference sequence). The V gene end was trimmed by 2 bases and the J gene end by 0 bases; junction bases not matched to a gene: 4. CDR3 length equals 16 residues. CDR3 loop: CASSQLQGSSGNTIYF. In DNA form, the CDR3 reads TGTGCCAGCAGCCAACTACAGGGGAGCTCTGGAAACACCATATATTTT.

This chain uses TRBV18 with TRBJ2-7; D unresolved. Trimming cost V 2 bases and J 3 bases, with 2 bases left between them. The V gene's germline CDR1 is KGHSH and CDR2 LQKENI. The CDR3 is 11 residues long. The CDR3 loop is CASSPDYEQYF. For the CDR3, the DNA is TGTGCCAGCTCACCAGACTACGAGCAGTACTTC. Full variable domain (rest looked up from reference TRBV18 and TRBJ2-7): NAGVMQNPRHLVRRRGQEARLRCSPMKGHSHVYWYRQLPEEGLKFMVYLQKENIIDESGMPKERFSAEFPKEGPSILRIQQVVRGDSAAYFCASSPDYEQYFGPGTRLTVT.

The V gene is TRBV7-9, the J gene TRBJ2-1; 12 bases fit TRBD2. CDR1 is SEHNR, CDR2 FQNEAQ, per germline (reference sequence). The CDR3 has 14 residues. J gave up 7 bases and V 10 bases, and 8 bases lay outside the gene matches. DNA of the CDR3: TGTGCCACCCTAGCGGGAGGGCTGAGGAATGAGCAGTTCTTC. This translates into CATLAGGLRNEQFF.

The chain joins TRBV3-1 (or the pseudogene TRBV3-2) to TRBJ1-3; TRBD1 might be the D (6 bases). The V gene's germline CDR1 is LGHDT and CDR2 YNNKEL (reference sequence). There are 15 residues in the CDR3. Between the trimmed V and J ends, which lost 1 base and 4 bases, there was a span of 11 bases. The CDR3 spells CASSQAGARGNTIYF. The CDR3 DNA sequence: TGTGCCAGCAGCCAAGCGGGGGCGCGGGGAAACACCATATATTTT.

The V gene is TRBV18, the J gene TRBJ1-1; tentatively, D is TRBD1 (6 bases). Trimming stripped 3 bases from V and 4 bases from J, with 18 bases between. CDR3 length: 16 amino acids. The germline V gene encodes CDR1 KGHSH and CDR2 LQKENI. The CDR3 DNA sequence: TGTGCCAGCTCACCGGGGAGGGGGACGTTTAGCACTGAAGCTTTCTTT. Its protein product is CASSPGRGTFSTEAFF.

A single count supports this clone. The chain carries TRBV3-1 (or the pseudogene TRBV3-2) and TRBJ1-5, with D unresolved. Germline values: CDR1 LGHDT, CDR2 YNNKEL (reference sequence). CDR3 length equals 15 residues. V was pared by 0 bases and J by 9 bases, with 15 bases between. CDR3 nucleotide sequence: TGTGCCAGCAGCCAAGATCTCACCTCCTTGTGGCCCCAGCATTTT. This codes for CASSQDLTSLWPQHF.

The chain has TRBV11-2 and TRBJ2-5; 10 bases fit TRBD2. Germline loops: CDR1 SGHAT, CDR2 FQNNGV. V lost 2 bases, J lost 5 bases, and 2 bases stayed unmatched. The CDR3 runs 14 residues. DNA of the CDR3: TGTGCCAGCAGCTTACTAGCGGGGGCCGAGACCCAGTACTTC. Amino acid sequence: CASSLLAGAETQYF. Full variable domain (missing parts from reference TRBV11-2 and TRBJ2-5): EAGVAQSPRYKIIEKRQSVAFWCNPISGHATLYWYQQILGQGPKLLIQFQNNGVVDDSQLPKDRFSAERLKGVDSTLKIQPAKLEDSAVYLCASSLLAGAETQYFGPGTRLLVL.

This rearrangement joins TRBV6-5 to TRBJ1-6; 9 nucleotides agree with TRBD1. In germline, CDR1 is MNHEY, CDR2 SVGAGI. CDR3 size: 15 residues. The V gene end was trimmed by 6 bases and the J gene end by 1 base; junction bases not matched to a gene: 1. DNA of the CDR3: TGTGCCAGCAGGGACAGGGGTTCCTATAATTCACCCCTCCACTTT. Translated, it gives CASRDRGSYNSPLHF.

This clone was seen more than once but under ten times. The chain employs TRBV4-1 and TRBJ1-5; the D is unclear. Trimming cost V 0 bases and J 4 bases, with 10 bases left between them. The germline V gene has CDR1 MGHRA and CDR2 YSYEKL. The CDR3 is 15 residues long. The chain's CDR3 is CASSQDQRENQPQHF. The DNA of the CDR3 is TGCGCCAGCAGCCAAGATCAGAGGGAGAATCAGCCCCAGCATTTT.

The chain employs TRBV18 and TRBJ2-7; 9 bases are shared with TRBD1. The V segment lost 0 bases and the J segment 3 bases; nucleotides outside the gene matches: 9. The CDR3 length is 17 residues. From germline, CDR1 is KGHSH and CDR2 LQKENI. CDR3 sequence: CASSPPMGQGTYYEQYF. The CDR3 region has the DNA TGTGCCAGCTCACCACCGATGGGACAGGGAACATACTACGAGCAGTACTTC.

The chain carries TRBV28 and TRBJ1-4; D unresolved. The CDR3 runs 15 residues. Trimming took off 1 base at V and 4 bases at J, with 10 bases between the two ends. From germline, CDR1 is MDHEN and CDR2 SYDVKM. The CDR3 region is CASSLLEGLNEKLFF. The DNA of the CDR3 is TGTGCCAGCAGTTTATTGGAGGGTCTTAATGAAAAACTGTTTTTT. Looking up the rest from reference TRBV28 and TRBJ1-4 gives the full variable domain: DVKVTQSSRYLVKRTGEKVFLECVQDMDHENMFWYRQDPGLGLRLIYFSYDVKMKEKGDIPEGYSVSREKKERFSLILESASTNQTSMYLCASSLLEGLNEKLFFGSGTQLSVL.

This clone occurred once. The chain carries TRBV5-4 and TRBJ2-7; 12 nucleotides agree with TRBD2. V shed 4 bases, J shed 3 bases, and the junction held 17 bases outside the gene matches. From germline, CDR1 is SGHNT and CDR2 YYREEE (reference sequence). This CDR3 spans 19 amino acids. CDR3 nucleotide sequence: TGTGCCAGCAGCCCTAACACCGGACTAGCGGGAATTTCACGCTACGAGCAGTACTTC. This sequence encodes CASSPNTGLAGISRYEQYF.

The V call is TRBV6-6, the J call TRBJ1-1; the match to TRBD1 covers 8 bases. V shed 2 bases, J shed 0 bases, and the junction held 5 bases outside the gene matches. Germline V gives CDR1 MNHNY, CDR2 SVGAGI (reference sequence). There are 16 residues in the CDR3. In DNA, the CDR3 is TGTGCCAGCAGTTACGGGGCAGGGGGCATGAACACTGAAGCTTTCTTT. Protein product: CASSYGAGGMNTEAFF.

The V call is TRBV4-2, the J call TRBJ2-2; 10 nucleotides line up with TRBD2. J gave up 5 bases and V 0 bases, and 3 bases lay outside the gene matches. Germline CDR1 reads LGHNA; CDR2 reads YNFKEQ. The CDR3 is made up of 16 amino acids. The chain's CDR3 is CASSQEASGGTGELFF. The DNA for the CDR3 is TGTGCCAGCAGCCAAGAGGCTAGCGGGGGAACCGGGGAGCTGTTTTTT.

The chain uses TRBV7-6 and TRBJ2-7; the match to TRBD2 covers 9 bases. The CDR3 loop spans 15 amino acids. V trimming: 5 bases; J trimming: 5 bases; junction bases outside the gene matches: 10. Germline CDR1 SGHVS, CDR2 FNYEAQ. CDR3 bases: TGTGCCAGCAGCGAATACGCGGGACTAGCTAACGAGCAGTACTTC. Its protein product is CASSEYAGLANEQYF.

The rearrangement uses TRBV10-3 and TRBJ1-5; TRBD1 might be the D (6 bases). V lost 4 bases, J lost 0 bases, and 10 bases lay in between. Germline V lookup: CDR1 ENHRY, CDR2 SYGVKD. This CDR3 spans 15 amino acids. CDR3 nucleotides: TGTGCCATCAGTGTTGGGACAAATAGCAATCAGCCCCAGCATTTT. Residues: CAISVGTNSNQPQHF.